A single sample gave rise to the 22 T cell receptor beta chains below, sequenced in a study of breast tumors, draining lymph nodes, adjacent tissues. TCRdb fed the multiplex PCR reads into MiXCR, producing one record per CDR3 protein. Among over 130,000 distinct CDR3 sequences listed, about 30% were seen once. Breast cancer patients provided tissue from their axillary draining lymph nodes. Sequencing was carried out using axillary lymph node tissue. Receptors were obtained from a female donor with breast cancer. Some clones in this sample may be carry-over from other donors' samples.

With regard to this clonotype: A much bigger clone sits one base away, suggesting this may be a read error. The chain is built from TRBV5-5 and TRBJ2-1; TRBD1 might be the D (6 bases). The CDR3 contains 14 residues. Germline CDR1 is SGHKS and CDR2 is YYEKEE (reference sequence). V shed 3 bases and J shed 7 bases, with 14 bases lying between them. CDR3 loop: CASSSIQGKNEQFF. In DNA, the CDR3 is TGTGCCAGCAGCTCGATACAGGGTAAGAATGAGCAGTTCTTC.

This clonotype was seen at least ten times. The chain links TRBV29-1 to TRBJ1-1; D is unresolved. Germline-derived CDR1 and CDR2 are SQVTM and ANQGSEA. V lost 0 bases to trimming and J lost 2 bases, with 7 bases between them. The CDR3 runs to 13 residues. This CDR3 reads CSVEDLVNTEAFF. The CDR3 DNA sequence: TGCAGCGTTGAAGATCTCGTTAACACTGAAGCTTTCTTT.

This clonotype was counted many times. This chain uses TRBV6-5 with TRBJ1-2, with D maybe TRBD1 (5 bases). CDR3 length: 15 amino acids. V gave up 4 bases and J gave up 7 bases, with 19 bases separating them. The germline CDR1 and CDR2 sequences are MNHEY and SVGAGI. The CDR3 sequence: CASSSQHRGGSGYTF. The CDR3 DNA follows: TGTGCCAGCAGTTCACAACATCGGGGCGGGAGTGGCTACACCTTC.

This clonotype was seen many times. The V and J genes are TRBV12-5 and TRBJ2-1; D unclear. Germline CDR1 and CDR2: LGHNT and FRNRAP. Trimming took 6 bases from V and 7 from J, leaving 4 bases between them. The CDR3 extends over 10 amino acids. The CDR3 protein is CASGQNEQFF. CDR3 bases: TGTGCTAGTGGCCAAAATGAGCAGTTCTTC.

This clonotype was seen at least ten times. CDR3: CASSNPGTQSYGYTF. DNA for the CDR3: TGTGCCAGTAGTAACCCCGGGACTCAATCCTATGGCTACACCTTC. The chain has TRBV19 and TRBJ1-2, with a tentative D call TRBD1 (5 bases). Trimming left V 4 bases short and J 4 bases short, with 16 bases between. Germline assignment: CDR1 LNHDA and CDR2 SQIVND (reference sequence). This CDR3 region has 15 residues.

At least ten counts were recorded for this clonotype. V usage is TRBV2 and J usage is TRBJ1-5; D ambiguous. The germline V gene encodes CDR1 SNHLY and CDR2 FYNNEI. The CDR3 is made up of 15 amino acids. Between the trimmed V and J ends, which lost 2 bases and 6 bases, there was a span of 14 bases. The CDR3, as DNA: TGTGCCAGCAGTGAACCGCAGGACGGGAGTCAGCCCCAGCATTTT. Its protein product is CASSEPQDGSQPQHF.

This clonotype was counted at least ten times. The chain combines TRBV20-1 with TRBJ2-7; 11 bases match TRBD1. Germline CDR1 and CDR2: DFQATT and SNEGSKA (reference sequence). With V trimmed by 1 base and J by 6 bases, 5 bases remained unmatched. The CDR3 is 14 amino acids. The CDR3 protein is CSARVLGTGGEQYV. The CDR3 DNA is TGCAGTGCTAGAGTGCTTGGGACAGGGGGCGAGCAGTACGTC.

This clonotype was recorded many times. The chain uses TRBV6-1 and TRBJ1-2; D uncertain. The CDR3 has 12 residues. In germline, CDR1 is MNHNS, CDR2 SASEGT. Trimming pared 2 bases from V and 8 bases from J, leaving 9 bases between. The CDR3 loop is CASSEIGGGYTF. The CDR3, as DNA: TGTGCCAGCAGTGAAATAGGAGGCGGCTACACCTTC.

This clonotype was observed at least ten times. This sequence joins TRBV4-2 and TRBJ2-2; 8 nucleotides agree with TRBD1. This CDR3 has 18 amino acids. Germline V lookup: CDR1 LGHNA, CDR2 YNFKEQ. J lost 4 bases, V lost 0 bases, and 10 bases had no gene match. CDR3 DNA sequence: TGTGCCAGCAGCCAAGATTGGGCAGGGGGCGCTTCCACCGGGGAGCTGTTTTTT. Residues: CASSQDWAGGASTGELFF.

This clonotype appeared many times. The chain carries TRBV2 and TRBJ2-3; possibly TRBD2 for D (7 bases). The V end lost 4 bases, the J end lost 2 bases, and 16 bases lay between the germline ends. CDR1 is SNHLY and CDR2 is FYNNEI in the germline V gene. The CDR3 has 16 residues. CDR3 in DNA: TGTGCCAGCAGTGGCGCTGGGGGGGGCCCCACAGATACGCAGTATTTT. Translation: CASSGAGGGPTDTQYF.

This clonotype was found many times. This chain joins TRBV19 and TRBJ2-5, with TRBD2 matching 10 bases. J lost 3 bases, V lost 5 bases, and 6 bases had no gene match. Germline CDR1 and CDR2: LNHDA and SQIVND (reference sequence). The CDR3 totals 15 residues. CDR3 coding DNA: TGTGCCAGTAGTCCATTAGGACTAGCGGAAGAGACCCAGTACTTC. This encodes CASSPLGLAEETQYF.

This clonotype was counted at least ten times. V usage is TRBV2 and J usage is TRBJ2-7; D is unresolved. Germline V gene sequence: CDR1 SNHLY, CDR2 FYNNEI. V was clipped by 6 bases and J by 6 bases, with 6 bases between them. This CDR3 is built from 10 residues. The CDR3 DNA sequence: TGTGCCAGCAGAGGATCCGAGCAGTACTTC. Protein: CASRGSEQYF.

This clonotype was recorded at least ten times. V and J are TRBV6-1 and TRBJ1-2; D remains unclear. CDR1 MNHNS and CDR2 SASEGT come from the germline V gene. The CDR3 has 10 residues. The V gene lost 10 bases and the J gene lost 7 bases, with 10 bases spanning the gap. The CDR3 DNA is TGTGCCACCAAAACCTTTGGCTACACCTTC. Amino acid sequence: CATKTFGYTF.

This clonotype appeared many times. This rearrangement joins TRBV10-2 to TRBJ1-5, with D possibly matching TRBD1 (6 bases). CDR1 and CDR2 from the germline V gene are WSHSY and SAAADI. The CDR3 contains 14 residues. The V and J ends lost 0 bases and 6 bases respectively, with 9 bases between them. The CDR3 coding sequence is TGCGCCAGCAGTGAGTCGCCCAGGGGTCAGCCCCAGCATTTT. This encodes CASSESPRGQPQHF.

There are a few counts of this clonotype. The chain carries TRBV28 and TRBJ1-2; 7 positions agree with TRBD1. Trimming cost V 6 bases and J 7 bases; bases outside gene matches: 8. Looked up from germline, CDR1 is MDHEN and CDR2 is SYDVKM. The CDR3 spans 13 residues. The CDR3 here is CASRRDRASGYTF. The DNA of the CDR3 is TGTGCCAGCAGGCGCGACAGGGCGAGTGGCTACACCTTC.

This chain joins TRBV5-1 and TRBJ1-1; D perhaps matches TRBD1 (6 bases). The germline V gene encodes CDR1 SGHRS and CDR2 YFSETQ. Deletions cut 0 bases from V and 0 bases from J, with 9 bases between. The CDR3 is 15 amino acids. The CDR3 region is CASSLAGVMNTEAFF. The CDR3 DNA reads TGCGCCAGCAGCTTGGCAGGGGTGATGAACACTGAAGCTTTCTTT.

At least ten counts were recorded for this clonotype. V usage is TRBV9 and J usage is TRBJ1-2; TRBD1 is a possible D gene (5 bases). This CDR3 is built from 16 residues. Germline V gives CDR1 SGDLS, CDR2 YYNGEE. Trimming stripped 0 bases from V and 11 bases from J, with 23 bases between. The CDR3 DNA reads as TGTGCCAGCAGCGTAGGGGCGGGGACTGAGACCCCATCTTACACCTTC. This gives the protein CASSVGAGTETPSYTF.

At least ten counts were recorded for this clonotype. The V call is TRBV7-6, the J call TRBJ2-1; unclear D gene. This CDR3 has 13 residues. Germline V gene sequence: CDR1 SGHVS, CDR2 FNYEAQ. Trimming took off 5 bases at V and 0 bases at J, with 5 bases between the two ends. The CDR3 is CASSPNSYNEQFF. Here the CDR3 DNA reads TGTGCCAGCAGCCCCAACTCCTACAATGAGCAGTTCTTC.

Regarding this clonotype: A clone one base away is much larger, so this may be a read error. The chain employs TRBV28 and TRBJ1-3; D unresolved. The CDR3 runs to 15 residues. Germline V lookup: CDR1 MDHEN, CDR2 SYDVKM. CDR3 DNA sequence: TGTGCCAGCAGTTTACCCCAGGAAACTGGAAACCCCATATATTTT. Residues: CASSLPQETGNPIYF.

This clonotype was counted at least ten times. The CDR3 DNA follows: TGTGCCAGCAGCAAAAACCCCGGGAACTATGGCTACACCTTC. Translating gives CASSKNPGNYGYTF. This rearrangement joins TRBV7-6 to TRBJ1-2; no clear D. V was shortened by 5 bases and J by 2 bases, with 12 bases between the two germline ends. CDR3 length: 14 amino acids. The germline CDR1 and CDR2 sequences are SGHVS and FNYEAQ.

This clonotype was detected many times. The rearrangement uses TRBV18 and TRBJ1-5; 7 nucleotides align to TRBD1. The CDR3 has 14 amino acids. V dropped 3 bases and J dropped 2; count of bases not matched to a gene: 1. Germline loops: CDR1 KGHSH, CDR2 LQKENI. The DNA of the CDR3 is TGTGCCAGCTCACCCCAGGGGGGCAATCAGCCCCAGCATTTT. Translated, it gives CASSPQGGNQPQHF.

CDR3 region: CASGFVLGGTGRYNEQFF. In DNA form, the CDR3 reads TGTGCTAGTGGTTTCGTTCTGGGTGGGACAGGGAGATACAATGAGCAGTTCTTC. This sequence joins TRBV12-5 and TRBJ2-1; 9 bases line up with TRBD1. With V trimmed by 3 bases and J by 4 bases, 13 bases remained unmatched. The CDR3 sequence is 18 residues long. CDR1 LGHNT and CDR2 FRNRAP come from the germline V gene.